These T cell receptor beta chains were read from a single sample in a study of shared clonotypes between healthy human individuals. Measured with immunoSEQ multiplex PCR; TCRdb has only the in-frame clones, and not every one. The sample holds over 850,000 clones, approximately 80% seen once. Sequenced sample: memory CD4+ T cells from PBMCs. All receptors derive from a man aged 18-30 years in good health. Some clones in this sample may be carry-over from other donors' samples. Both conserved end residues are part of each CDR3. Fields, in order: J gene, V gene, D gene, CDR3 length, clone size, CDR3 protein, CDR3 DNA. A D gene is named only where the DNA matches it firmly. Clone size appears in some rows only: once, few, many, or a class for an expanded clone.

TRBJ1-1 | TRBV4-1 | . | 15 | . | CASSQGGGVNTEAFF | TGCGCCAGCAGCCAAGGGGGGGGCGTGAATACTGAAGCTTTCTTT
TRBJ2-2 | TRBV19 | . | 16 | . | CASSMGRTVHGGELFF | TGTGCCAGTAGTATGGGTCGGACAGTCCATGGGGGGGAGCTGTTTTTT
TRBJ1-5 | TRBV2 | . | 13 | . | CASTAANNQPQHF | TGTGCCAGCACGGCAGCGAACAATCAGCCCCAGCATTTT
TRBJ1-1 | TRBV25-1 | TRBD1 | 15 | many | CASRSTRGPVAEAFF | TGTGCCAGCAGATCGACCAGGGGGCCTGTGGCTGAAGCTTTCTTT
TRBJ1-4 | TRBV30 | . | 15 | . | CAWSRQLATNEKLFF | TGTGCCTGGAGTAGGCAGCTTGCAACTAATGAAAAACTGTTTTTT
TRBJ2-7 | TRBV6-1 | . | 15 | . | CASSESPAGRDEQYF | TGTGCCAGCAGTGAAAGTCCTGCAGGGCGGGACGAGCAGTACTTC
TRBJ2-1 | TRBV9 | . | 15 | . | CASSARGGRGNEQFF | TGTGCCAGCAGCGCACGTGGGGGAAGGGGAAATGAGCAGTTCTTC
TRBJ2-7 | TRBV6-1 | TRBD1 | 18 | . | CASSERGGQGRGSYEQYF | TGTGCCAGCAGTGAAAGGGGCGGACAGGGGAGAGGCTCCTACGAGCAGTACTTC
TRBJ2-2 | TRBV4-1 | TRBD1 | 17 | few | CASSQDLNRGDTGELFF | TGCGCCAGCAGCCAAGATCTTAACAGGGGCGACACCGGGGAGCTGTTTTTT
TRBJ1-5 | TRBV2 | . | 13 | . | CASMGDSNQPQHF | TGTGCCAGCATGGGGGACAGCAATCAGCCCCAGCATTTT